The 29 T cell receptor beta chains below were found in one sample sequenced in a study of neurological immune-mediated disorders. TCRdb fed the 5' RACE reads into MiXCR, producing one record per CDR3 protein. The profile shows about 49,000 distinct CDR3 sequences, about an eighth of them singletons. Stated time point: longitudinal time-point 2. Specimen: PBMCs. Every receptor here comes from a male donor with HTLV-1-associated myelopathy (HAM/TSP).

This clonotype was recorded at least ten times. The chain couples TRBV20-1 to TRBJ1-2; D remains ambiguous. This CDR3 region has 15 residues. Germline V gene lookup returns CDR1 DFQATT and CDR2 SNEGSKA (reference sequence). Between the trimmed V and J ends, which lost 6 bases and 1 base, there was a span of 18 bases. The DNA of the CDR3 is TGCAGTGCCGCTGGTACCACCACGGGTAACTATGGCTACACCTTC. It encodes CSAAGTTTGNYGYTF.

The sample holds many counts of this clonotype. The rearrangement links TRBV7-9 to TRBJ1-1; D is possibly TRBD1 (6 bases). CDR3 size: 18 residues. Germline-derived CDR1 and CDR2 are SEHNR and FQNEAQ (reference sequence). V lost 1 base to trimming and J lost 0 bases, with 18 bases between them. CDR3 coding DNA: TGTGCCAGCAGCTTAGGGAGGTGGGGGGGCTCGATGAACACTGAAGCTTTCTTT. Residues: CASSLGRWGGSMNTEAFF.

Ten or more counts support this clonotype. The J gene is TRBJ1-4, the V gene TRBV7-2, with D possibly being TRBD1 (6 bases). In germline, CDR1 is SGHTA, CDR2 FQGNSA. The V gene lost 4 bases and the J gene lost 8 bases, with 17 bases spanning the gap. The CDR3 is 15 residues long. CDR3 loop: CASSSSGGAREKLFF. The CDR3 DNA sequence: TGTGCCAGCAGCTCTAGTGGGGGGGCGAGGGAAAAACTGTTTTTT. The entire variable domain, with the rest obtained from reference TRBV7-2 and TRBJ1-4, is as follows: GAGVSQSPSNKVTEKGKDVELRCDPISGHTALYWYRQSLGQGLEFLIYFQGNSAPDKSGLPSDRFSAERTGGSVSTLTIQRTQQEDSAVYLCASSSSGGAREKLFFGSGTQLSVL.

This clonotype was picked up many times. The chain employs TRBV29-1 and TRBJ2-7; D perhaps matches TRBD1 (5 bases). In germline, CDR1 is SQVTM, CDR2 ANQGSEA. The CDR3 sequence is 12 residues long. The germline V and J ends were trimmed by 4 bases and 0 bases, with 7 bases remaining between them. The CDR3, as DNA: TGCAGCGTTGGTACAGGCTCCTACGAGCAGTACTTC. It encodes CSVGTGSYEQYF.

This clonotype was counted ten times or more. In DNA form, the CDR3 reads TGTGCCAGCAGCTTAGCCCGAAAACCCCCGGGACAGGGCATGCCCAAAAACATTCAGTACTTC. It codes for CASSLARKPPGQGMPKNIQYF. V is TRBV7-8 and J is TRBJ2-4; TRBD1 matches 9 bases. This CDR3 spans 21 amino acids. Germline CDR1 reads SGHVS; CDR2 reads FQNEAQ. Trimming at V came to 0 bases and at J to 2 bases, leaving 17 bases not matched to a gene.

The table lists this clonotype with many counts. This chain uses TRBV5-1 with TRBJ2-3; D is unclear. V was clipped by 0 bases and J by 0 bases, with 17 bases between them. The CDR3 has 18 residues. Germline V gene lookup returns CDR1 SGHRS and CDR2 YFSETQ. This CDR3 reads CASSLALLYQSSTDTQYF. CDR3 DNA sequence: TGCGCCAGCAGCTTGGCATTGCTATACCAGTCGAGCACAGATACGCAGTATTTT.

This clonotype was observed many times. The chain joins TRBV7-9 to TRBJ2-7; 7 bases align to TRBD2. Germline assignment: CDR1 SEHNR and CDR2 FQNEAQ (reference sequence). J was trimmed by 5 bases and V by 7 bases; bases with no gene match: 11. The CDR3 is 14 amino acids. The CDR3 protein is CASTSRGGRDEQYF. In DNA form, the CDR3 reads TGTGCCAGCACCTCCCGGGGAGGGAGGGACGAGCAGTACTTC.

This clonotype appeared many times. V and J are TRBV27 and TRBJ2-7, with 10 bases identical to TRBD1. Germline V gene lookup returns CDR1 MNHEY and CDR2 SMNVEV (reference sequence). CDR3 length equals 14 residues. With 4 bases clipped from V and 2 bases from J, the junction kept 2 bases outside the gene matches. CDR3 DNA sequence: TGTGCCAGCAGTTACGACAGGGGGCCCTACGAGCAGTACTTC. This encodes CASSYDRGPYEQYF.

This clonotype has at least ten counts. V gene TRBV5-1 combines with J gene TRBJ2-2, with D perhaps matching TRBD1 (6 bases). Germline V gene sequence: CDR1 SGHRS, CDR2 YFSETQ. This CDR3 is 16 amino acids long. Trimming pared 0 bases from V and 1 base from J, leaving 10 bases between. The CDR3 DNA reads TGCGCCAGCAGCTTGGACGGGACACTGAACACCGGGGAGCTGTTTTTT. Amino acid sequence: CASSLDGTLNTGELFF.

The chain employs TRBV10-3 and TRBJ2-2; the D is unclear. Germline CDR1 reads ENHRY; CDR2 reads SYGVKD. The CDR3 has 12 amino acids. V was pared by 4 bases and J by 8 bases, with 8 bases between. The CDR3 DNA follows: TGTGCCATCAGTGGGGCTGGAGGGGAGCTGTTTTTT. It is translated as CAISGAGGELFF.

This clonotype was recorded many times. The chain recombines TRBV5-1 with TRBJ2-5; 7 bases are shared with TRBD1. The J segment lost 2 bases and the V segment lost 4 bases, leaving 5 bases of the junction unmatched. The CDR3 length is 14 residues. CDR1 SGHRS and CDR2 YFSETQ come from the germline V gene. Here the CDR3 reads CASSTGTVQETQYF. CDR3 bases: TGCGCCAGCAGCACCGGGACAGTACAAGAGACCCAGTACTTC.

This clonotype showed up just a few times. The chain has TRBV19 and TRBJ2-3; D perhaps matches TRBD1 (6 bases). The CDR3 is 15 amino acids. Trimming removed 1 base from V and 2 bases from J, with 10 bases in between. Germline CDR1 reads LNHDA; CDR2 reads SQIVND (reference sequence). CDR3 nucleotide sequence: TGTGCCAGTAGTATAGCAGGGGCTTACACAGATACGCAGTATTTT. It encodes CASSIAGAYTDTQYF.

This clonotype was observed many times. This chain links TRBV29-1 with TRBJ1-1; no clear D gene. Germline values: CDR1 SQVTM, CDR2 ANQGSEA. Trimming left V 5 bases short and J 1 base short, with 11 bases between. This CDR3 has 13 residues. CDR3 sequence reads: CSVRQDGNTEAFF. CDR3 nucleotides: TGCAGCGTTCGACAAGACGGGAACACTGAAGCTTTCTTT.

This clonotype was found many times. This rearrangement joins TRBV29-1 to TRBJ1-1, with 8 bases that match TRBD1. The CDR3 runs to 13 residues. Germline trimming cut 6 bases from V and 5 bases from J; bases unmatched to any gene: 8. Looked up from germline, CDR1 is SQVTM and CDR2 is ANQGSEA. CDR3 protein: CSVKDRESTEAFF. CDR3 DNA: TGCAGCGTGAAGGACAGGGAAAGTACTGAAGCTTTCTTT. The variable domain in full, completed from reference TRBV29-1 and TRBJ1-1, reads SAVISQKPSRDICQRGTSLTIQCQVDSQVTMMFWYRQQPGQSLTLIATANQGSEATYESGFVIDKFPISRPNLTFSTLTVSNMSPEDSSIYLCSVKDRESTEAFFGQGTRLTVV.

This clonotype was seen at least ten times. This sequence joins TRBV5-1 and TRBJ2-6; D is undetermined. The germline CDR1 and CDR2 sequences are SGHRS and YFSETQ. Trimming took 2 bases from V and 0 from J, leaving 6 bases between them. This CDR3 has 15 amino acids. CDR3 region: CASSLFSSGANVLTF. The CDR3 DNA follows: TGCGCCAGCAGCTTATTCAGCTCTGGGGCCAACGTCCTGACTTTC. The whole variable domain, filled in from reference TRBV5-1 and TRBJ2-6, reads KAGVTQTPRYLIKTRGQQVTLSCSPISGHRSVSWYQQTPGQGLQFLFEYFSETQRNKGNFPGRFSGRQFSNSRSEMNVSTLELGDSALYLCASSLFSSGANVLTFGAGSRLTVL.

This clonotype was counted many times. V usage is TRBV20-1 and J usage is TRBJ1-3, with 7 bases that match TRBD1. This CDR3 is 14 amino acids long. The germline gives CDR1 DFQATT, CDR2 SNEGSKA (reference sequence). Trimming cost V 5 bases and J 3 bases; bases outside gene matches: 7. The CDR3 DNA reads as TGCAGTGCTGGGGAACAGGGGTTTGGAAACACCATATATTTT. It specifies CSAGEQGFGNTIYF.

This clonotype came up many times. This chain links TRBV11-2 with TRBJ2-5, with D possibly called TRBD1 or TRBD2 (7 bases each). The CDR3 extends over 16 amino acids. The ends were cut back, 2 bases at V and 0 bases at J, with 13 bases in the middle. Germline CDR1 reads SGHAT; CDR2 reads FQNNGV. The CDR3 nucleotides read TGTGCCAGCAGCTTATTGGGAGGGGGCAACCAAGAGACCCAGTACTTC. Translation: CASSLLGGGNQETQYF.

This chain connects TRBV7-3 to TRBJ1-1; D uncertain. The length of the CDR3 is 14 residues. Germline V gene data show CDR1 as SGHTA and CDR2 as FQGTGA. Trimming removed 3 bases from V and 1 base from J, with 9 bases in between. The CDR3 here is CASSFRSENTEAFF. CDR3 in DNA: TGTGCCAGCAGCTTCAGGTCGGAGAACACTGAAGCTTTCTTT.

This clonotype was detected many times. V and J are TRBV20-1 and TRBJ2-1; 8 bases line up with TRBD1. V was clipped by 5 bases and J by 4 bases; unmatched bases: 13. CDR1 and CDR2 from the germline V gene are DFQATT and SNEGSKA (reference sequence). The CDR3 covers 16 residues. DNA for the CDR3: TGCAGTGCTTACCCCCCCGGGACAGGAGTTTACAATGAGCAGTTCTTC. Protein: CSAYPPGTGVYNEQFF.

This clonotype was observed at least ten times. The rearrangement uses TRBV27 and TRBJ2-7; TRBD2 is a possible D gene (5 bases). V was trimmed by 9 bases and J by 5 bases, leaving 20 bases between them. The CDR3 totals 14 residues. Germline CDR1 MNHEY, CDR2 SMNVEV (reference sequence). CDR3 protein: CASADFPKINEQYF. CDR3 sequence (DNA): TGTGCCAGTGCGGACTTTCCTAAAATCAACGAGCAGTACTTC.

The rearrangement joins TRBV6-5 to TRBJ1-1; unclear D gene. Germline values: CDR1 MNHEY, CDR2 SVGAGI. The CDR3 totals 13 residues. V was clipped by 6 bases and J by 2 bases, with 10 bases between them. This CDR3 reads CASSFQHNTEAFF. The DNA of the CDR3 is TGTGCCAGCAGCTTTCAGCATAACACTGAAGCTTTCTTT.

J is TRBJ2-5 and V is TRBV5-1; no clear D gene. The CDR3 contains 13 residues. The germline gives CDR1 SGHRS, CDR2 YFSETQ. Trimming stripped 7 bases from V and 2 bases from J, with 12 bases between. The CDR3 sequence is CASRKGAQETQYF. DNA of the CDR3: TGCGCCAGCCGGAAGGGTGCGCAAGAGACCCAGTACTTC.

The V gene is TRBV3-1, the J gene TRBJ2-1; TRBD1 aligns across 8 bases. This CDR3 has 13 amino acids. Germline lookup yields CDR1 LGHDT and CDR2 YNNKEL (reference sequence). Losses at the gene ends were 5 bases for V and 7 bases for J; bases not matched to a gene: 4. Written as DNA, the CDR3 is TGTGCCAGCAGCGGACAGGGTTGGAATGAGCAGTTCTTC. It encodes CASSGQGWNEQFF.

This clonotype was seen only a few times. The chain combines TRBV19 with TRBJ1-5, with TRBD1 identical over 7 bases. The germline V gene has CDR1 LNHDA and CDR2 SQIVND (reference sequence). The J segment lost 2 bases and the V segment lost 9 bases, leaving 7 bases of the junction unmatched. CDR3 size: 14 residues. In DNA form, the CDR3 reads TGTGCCAGCCGAATAACAGGGGGCAATCAGCCCCAGCATTTT. The encoded protein is CASRITGGNQPQHF. The whole variable domain, remainder taken from reference TRBV19 and TRBJ1-5, is DGGITQSPKYLFRKEGQNVTLSCEQNLNHDAMYWYRQDPGQGLRLIYYSQIVNDFQKGDIAEGYSVSREKKESFPLTVTSAQKNPTAFYLCASRITGGNQPQHFGDGTRLSIL.

This clonotype appeared many times. The V and J genes are TRBV12-3 or TRBV12-4 and TRBJ1-4, with 8 bases lining up with TRBD1. V trimming: 5 bases; J trimming: 7 bases; junction bases outside the gene matches: 9. CDR3 length: 15 residues. The DNA for the CDR3 is TGTGCCAGCAGTGCCGGGCAGGGGGCAGGTGAAAAACTGTTTTTT. Translating gives CASSAGQGAGEKLFF.

Many counts were recorded for this clonotype. The chain recombines TRBV5-1 with TRBJ1-1; D gene uncertain. The CDR3 contains 13 residues. The germline CDR1 and CDR2 sequences are SGHRS and YFSETQ. Trimming shortened V by 3 bases and J by 1 base, and 7 bases separated the two germline ends. The CDR3 DNA reads TGCGCCAGCAGCTCGCTCGGGAACACTGAAGCTTTCTTT. Translating gives CASSSLGNTEAFF.

This clonotype has a count of ten or more. The rearrangement uses TRBV20-1 and TRBJ2-7; 11 nucleotides match TRBD2. Germline V gene sequence: CDR1 DFQATT, CDR2 SNEGSKA (reference sequence). Trimming took 6 bases from V and 3 from J; bases not matched to a gene: 10. This CDR3 is built from 15 residues. The CDR3 sequence is CSAGIITSGGYEQYF. The CDR3 DNA is TGCAGTGCCGGCATTATCACTAGCGGGGGCTACGAGCAGTACTTC.

The count of this clonotype is one. An end of the junction does not agree with germline; a read error may underlie this. This chain joins TRBV5-1 and TRBJ2-5, with 11 positions matching TRBD1. Germline V CDR1 and CDR2: SGHRS, YFSETQ. The CDR3 contains 16 residues. The CDR3 region is CARSLGQGVGQETQNF. CDR3 DNA sequence: TGCGCCAGAAGCTTGGGACAGGGGGTCGGCCAAGAGACCCAGAACTTC. The variable domain in full, completed from reference TRBV5-1 and TRBJ2-5, reads KAGVTQTPRYLIKTRGQQVTLSCSPISGHRSVSWYQQTPGQGLQFLFEYFSETQRNKGNFPGRFSGRQFSNSRSEMNVSTLELGDSALYLCARSLGQGVGQETQNFGPGTRLLVL.

This clonotype has a count of ten or more. The CDR3, as DNA: TGCGCCAGCAGTGTGACTGGACGGCGCTCCTACGAGCAGTACTTC. Translated: CASSVTGRRSYEQYF. V is TRBV5-1 and J is TRBJ2-7, with unresolved D. Deletions cut 5 bases from V and 0 bases from J, with 15 bases between. From germline, CDR1 is SGHRS and CDR2 YFSETQ. This CDR3 contains 15 residues. The complete variable domain, with remaining parts taken from reference TRBV5-1 and TRBJ2-7, reads KAGVTQTPRYLIKTRGQQVTLSCSPISGHRSVSWYQQTPGQGLQFLFEYFSETQRNKGNFPGRFSGRQFSNSRSEMNVSTLELGDSALYLCASSVTGRRSYEQYFGPGTRLTVT.